The 27 T cell receptor beta chains below all came from one sample that was sequenced in a study of blood T cells in healthy people across ages. For the second PCR, which ran for about 6 to 12 cycles, a sample-barcoded 5' primer and a J-beta primer mix were used. From the 5' RACE reads, TCRdb called clonotypes with MiXCR, one entry per CDR3 protein. The sample includes 550,000 to 600,000 distinct CDR3 sequences, roughly 28% of them seen just once. The sample consisted of blood. These receptors originate from a woman aged 70-85 years in good health.

The chain employs TRBV5-1 and TRBJ1-4, with a possible D match to TRBD1 (5 bases). In germline, CDR1 is SGHRS, CDR2 YFSETQ. Trimming took off 4 bases at V and 8 bases at J, with 9 bases between the two ends. The CDR3 runs to 12 residues. The chain's CDR3 is CASSREGEKLFF. The CDR3 nucleotides read TGCGCCAGCAGCCGTGAGGGGGAAAAACTGTTTTTT.

This rearrangement joins TRBV2 to TRBJ1-2; a possible D gene is TRBD1 (5 bases). The germline V and J ends were trimmed by 1 base and 7 bases, with 13 bases remaining between them. Per the germline V gene, CDR1 is SNHLY and CDR2 is FYNNEI. The CDR3 sequence is 14 residues long. CDR3 protein: CASSEEWQGGGYTF. The CDR3 DNA sequence: TGTGCCAGCAGTGAAGAGTGGCAGGGAGGTGGCTACACCTTC.

The chain uses TRBV25-1 and TRBJ2-3, with TRBD2 as a possible D gene (5 bases). The CDR3 has 15 residues. Germline values: CDR1 MGHDK, CDR2 SYGVNS. The V end lost 3 bases, the J end lost 4 bases, and 14 bases lay between the germline ends. Here the CDR3 reads CASSDFGDRADTQYF. DNA for the CDR3: TGTGCCAGCAGTGACTTCGGGGATCGAGCAGATACGCAGTATTTT. Together with reference TRBV25-1 and TRBJ2-3, the CDR3 gives the full variable domain: EADIYQTPRYLVIGTGKKITLECSQTMGHDKMYWYQQDPGMELHLIHYSYGVNSTEKGDLSSESTVSRIRTEHFPLTLESARPSHTSQYLCASSDFGDRADTQYFGPGTRLTVL.

This clonotype was seen more than once but under ten times. The V gene is TRBV5-1, the J gene TRBJ2-1; 7 bases align to TRBD2. The junction had 7 bases not matched to a gene; V was cut back by 4 bases and J by 6 bases. CDR3 length: 14 residues. Germline lookup yields CDR1 SGHRS and CDR2 YFSETQ. The CDR3 nucleotides read TGCGCCAGCAGCCCCCCCCTAGCGGTCAATGAGCAGTTCTTC. Translating gives CASSPPLAVNEQFF. Looking up the rest from reference TRBV5-1 and TRBJ2-1 gives the full variable domain: KAGVTQTPRYLIKTRGQQVTLSCSPISGHRSVSWYQQTPGQGLQFLFEYFSETQRNKGNFPGRFSGRQFSNSRSEMNVSTLELGDSALYLCASSPPLAVNEQFFGPGTRLTVL.

This clonotype was observed many times. The J gene is TRBJ1-2, the V gene TRBV5-1; 8 bases align to TRBD1. V lost 5 bases and J lost 0; bases outside the gene matches: 18. The germline CDR1 and CDR2 sequences are SGHRS and YFSETQ. The CDR3 contains 19 residues. The CDR3 DNA follows: TGCGCCAGCAGAGGTGCAGGGGGCGCGTCCGCTATTACTAACTATGGCTACACCTTC. It codes for CASRGAGGASAITNYGYTF.

The V and J genes are TRBV7-2 and TRBJ2-4; TRBD1 is a possible D gene (5 bases). The germline gives CDR1 SGHTA, CDR2 FQGNSA. V was trimmed by 2 bases and J by 5 bases, leaving 13 bases between them. The CDR3 is made up of 15 amino acids. This chain's CDR3 is CASSLQGLRENIQYF. CDR3 nucleotide sequence: TGTGCCAGCAGCTTACAGGGTCTACGGGAAAACATTCAGTACTTC.

This clonotype was recorded a few times. The germline gene is not matched at one end of the junction; a read error may be the cause. J is TRBJ2-6 and V is TRBV5-1; possibly TRBD1 or TRBD2 for D (6 bases each). Germline CDR1 and CDR2: SGHRS and YFSETQ. The CDR3 spans 16 residues. This CDR3 reads CASSLGGASGASVLTF. CDR3 bases: TGCGCCAGCAGCTTGGGGGGGGCCTCTGGGGCCAGCGTCCTGACTTTC.

This clonotype was detected ten times or more. This sequence joins TRBV10-3 and TRBJ1-2; D remains unclear. Germline-derived CDR1 and CDR2 are ENHRY and SYGVKD. The CDR3 has 14 residues. The germline V and J ends were trimmed by 0 bases and 1 base, with 6 bases remaining between them. CDR3 protein: CAISESTGNYGYTF. The CDR3 bases are TGTGCCATCAGTGAGTCGACGGGTAACTATGGCTACACCTTC.

This chain joins TRBV29-1 and TRBJ2-5; 7 nucleotides match TRBD2. Losses at the gene ends were 7 bases for V and 4 bases for J; bases not matched to a gene: 15. This CDR3 region has 15 residues. Germline loops: CDR1 SQVTM, CDR2 ANQGSEA. Here the CDR3 DNA reads TGCAGCGCCGGTGGTTCTAGGGGAGGGGTAGAGACCCAGTACTTC. Protein product: CSAGGSRGGVETQYF.

This clonotype was seen only a few times. The chain joins TRBV11-2 to TRBJ2-5, with TRBD2 identical over 8 bases. The CDR3 is made up of 17 amino acids. The trim removed 0 bases at V and 2 bases at J, leaving 8 bases unmatched. CDR1 and CDR2 (germline): SGHAT, FQNNGV. The CDR3 DNA reads as TGTGCCAGCAGCTTAGAAAGGGGCGCGGGGGGACAAGAGACCCAGTACTTC. Protein sequence: CASSLERGAGGQETQYF.

The chain uses TRBV3-1 and TRBJ1-2, with D perhaps TRBD1 (5 bases). The CDR3 covers 14 residues. The germline gives CDR1 LGHDT, CDR2 YNNKEL (reference sequence). Deletions cut 1 base from V and 6 bases from J, with 12 bases between. CDR3 in amino acids: CASSQGRGVNGYTF. The CDR3 DNA is TGTGCCAGCAGCCAAGGACGAGGGGTTAATGGCTACACCTTC.

This clonotype was seen more than once but under ten times. The rearrangement uses TRBV4-3 and TRBJ2-5; D is unclear. Germline V gives CDR1 LGHNA, CDR2 YSLEER. This CDR3 has 14 amino acids. The V end lost 0 bases, the J end lost 1 base, and 6 bases lay between the germline ends. The CDR3 nucleotides read TGCGCCAGCAGCCAAGAATGGCGCCAAGAGACCCAGTACTTC. Protein product: CASSQEWRQETQYF.

V gene TRBV4-1 combines with J gene TRBJ2-1; 10 bases match TRBD2. V dropped 0 bases and J dropped 4; count of bases not matched to a gene: 12. Germline V CDR1 and CDR2: MGHRA, YSYEKL. This CDR3 is built from 19 residues. CDR3: CASSQEVPSGRAWYNEQFF. CDR3 nucleotide sequence: TGCGCCAGCAGCCAAGAGGTTCCTAGCGGGAGAGCTTGGTACAATGAGCAGTTCTTC.

The CDR3 region is CASSPKTTDYNSPLHF. The CDR3 bases are TGCGCCAGCAGCCCAAAGACCACAGATTATAATTCACCCCTCCACTTT. The chain recombines TRBV4-3 with TRBJ1-6; D gene unclear. The CDR3 spans 16 residues. The germline CDR1 and CDR2 sequences are LGHNA and YSLEER. Trimming shortened V by 4 bases and J by 4 bases, and 14 bases separated the two germline ends.

This clonotype was observed a handful of times. The V and J genes are TRBV29-1 and TRBJ2-5; 8 nucleotides match TRBD2. The CDR3 spans 16 residues. In germline, CDR1 is SQVTM, CDR2 ANQGSEA. The junction had 16 bases not matched to a gene; V was cut back by 8 bases and J by 2 bases. CDR3 loop: CSSSGRGVKNQETQYF. DNA of the CDR3: TGCAGCTCTAGTGGGCGGGGGGTAAAAAATCAAGAGACCCAGTACTTC.

The chain employs TRBV20-1 and TRBJ2-5, with 7 bases that match TRBD2. CDR3 length: 17 residues. Germline CDR1 reads DFQATT; CDR2 reads SNEGSKA (reference sequence). Germline trimming cut 3 bases from V and 2 bases from J; bases unmatched to any gene: 15. The CDR3 nucleotides read TGCAGTGCTAGTGGTCGGTGGGAGGGAGCGGGGCAAGAGACCCAGTACTTC. Encoded protein: CSASGRWEGAGQETQYF.

In DNA, the CDR3 is TGTGCCAGCTCACCGGCCCACAACAGTCACTATGGCTACACCTTC. It is translated as CASSPAHNSHYGYTF. The J gene is TRBJ1-2, the V gene TRBV18; no clear D. Germline V gives CDR1 KGHSH, CDR2 LQKENI. The ends were cut back, 3 bases at V and 3 bases at J, with 14 bases in the middle. CDR3 length: 15 residues.

The chain recombines TRBV20-1 with TRBJ1-2, with D possibly matching TRBD1 (5 bases). V lost 0 bases to trimming and J lost 6 bases, with 14 bases between them. Germline assignment: CDR1 DFQATT and CDR2 SNEGSKA (reference sequence). The CDR3 covers 14 residues. The CDR3 sequence is CSARDRGGSDGYTF. CDR3 DNA sequence: TGCAGTGCTAGAGATAGGGGAGGAAGCGATGGCTACACCTTC.

This clonotype was detected a few times. V is TRBV7-2 and J is TRBJ2-5; 9 nucleotides match TRBD2. The end of the DNA aligns better with TRBJ2-7, so the J call may be wrong. Germline V gene sequence: CDR1 SGHTA, CDR2 FQGNSA. The CDR3 spans 15 residues. CDR3 nucleotides: TGTGCCAGCAGCTTCGGTAGCGGGGGACTCTACGAGCAGTACTTC. Amino acids: CASSFGSGGLYEQYF.

The CDR3 DNA reads as TGTGCCAGCAGCCAGCGACGGGGGGGGAACACTGAAGCTTTCTTT. It codes for CASSQRRGGNTEAFF. The chain combines TRBV7-9 with TRBJ1-1; D perhaps matches TRBD1 (5 bases). V dropped 5 bases and J dropped 1 base, with 14 bases sitting between them. This CDR3 is 15 amino acids long. From germline, CDR1 is SEHNR and CDR2 FQNEAQ (reference sequence).

J is TRBJ2-2 and V is TRBV7-2; D ambiguous. The CDR3 runs 14 residues. Trimming took off 6 bases at V and 2 bases at J, with 10 bases between the two ends. CDR1 is SGHTA and CDR2 is FQGNSA in the germline V gene. CDR3 sequence: CASRTGANTGELFF. CDR3 DNA: TGTGCCAGCAGGACCGGCGCAAACACCGGGGAGCTGTTTTTT.

The chain carries TRBV12-3 or TRBV12-4 and TRBJ2-5, with 10 bases that match TRBD2. V lost 6 bases and J lost 4; bases outside the gene matches: 8. CDR3 length: 15 amino acids. The CDR3 DNA is TGTGCCAGCAGGCCTAGCGGGGGTTCTTTAGAGACCCAGTACTTC. It specifies CASRPSGGSLETQYF.

V gene TRBV7-6 combines with J gene TRBJ1-2; the match to TRBD1 covers 8 bases. Germline-derived CDR1 and CDR2 are SGHVS and FNYEAQ. CDR3 length: 15 residues. Germline trimming cut 4 bases from V and 4 bases from J; bases unmatched to any gene: 8. DNA of the CDR3: TGTGCCAGCAGCTCGAGCACAGGGGGTTTCTATGGCTACACCTTC. Translated, it gives CASSSSTGGFYGYTF.

This clonotype was counted only a few times. The J gene is TRBJ1-6, the V gene TRBV6-1; D remains unclear. CDR1 and CDR2 (germline): MNHNS, SASEGT. The CDR3 length is 16 residues. V shed 6 bases and J shed 0 bases, with 12 bases lying between them. CDR3 DNA sequence: TGTGCCAGCAGCCTCAACCGGGACTCCTATAATTCACCCCTCCACTTT. Its translation: CASSLNRDSYNSPLHF.

There are a few counts of this clonotype. This chain joins TRBV7-2 and TRBJ2-7; D is uncertain. The CDR3 is made up of 16 amino acids. V lost 4 bases to trimming and J lost 1 base, with 17 bases between them. Germline CDR1 is SGHTA and CDR2 is FQGNSA. The CDR3 DNA reads TGTGCCAGCAGCTATATTTACATACAAACTTCCTACGAGCAGTACTTC. It is translated as CASSYIYIQTSYEQYF.

This clonotype was detected a few times. The J gene is TRBJ1-2, the V gene TRBV6-1; D perhaps matches TRBD1 (6 bases). This CDR3 contains 15 residues. Germline V CDR1 and CDR2: MNHNS, SASEGT. The V and J ends lost 6 bases and 4 bases respectively, with 18 bases between them. CDR3 amino acids: CASSASWTETYGYTF. The CDR3, as DNA: TGTGCCAGCAGCGCTTCCTGGACAGAGACCTATGGCTACACCTTC.

The chain is built from TRBV7-2 and TRBJ2-7, with 8 bases aligning to TRBD2. Germline V gene data show CDR1 as SGHTA and CDR2 as FQGNSA. The CDR3 length is 15 residues. V lost 5 bases and J lost 3; bases outside the gene matches: 9. Here the CDR3 reads CASSPIALAGYEQYF. The DNA of the CDR3 is TGTGCCAGCAGCCCTATCGCCCTAGCGGGCTACGAGCAGTACTTC. The variable domain in full, with the rest retrieved from reference TRBV7-2 and TRBJ2-7, is GAGVSQSPSNKVTEKGKDVELRCDPISGHTALYWYRQSLGQGLEFLIYFQGNSAPDKSGLPSDRFSAERTGGSVSTLTIQRTQQEDSAVYLCASSPIALAGYEQYFGPGTRLTVT.